The present TCR beta chain was sequenced within a study of T cell responses to AZD1222 COVID-19 vaccine. Study overall: Pooling covered second doses at about 4 or about 12 weeks.

Study-wide points: Spike-spanning, vaccine-associated CD4 TCRs were dominant at 160-218 and 743-854. Seropositive status at baseline applied to only a handful of AZD1222 recipients.

As for this clone: Its antigen remains unknown.

Clones were sequenced by immunoSEQ multiplex PCR, and TCRdb holds only the in-frame ones, with some missing. This repertoire shows some 110,000 clones, 88% found once; its top ten account for under 4.5%. The CDR3 loop spans 17 amino acids. Trimming removed 1 base from V and 0 bases from J, with 13 bases in between. Per the germline V gene, CDR1 is KGHSH and CDR2 is LQKENI. This chain uses TRBV18 with TRBJ1-3; D is perhaps TRBD1 (5 bases). The sequencing here drew on peripheral blood, taken on day 0 of AZD1222 vaccination. The source of this sequence is an adult in good health. CDR3 amino acids: CASSPQGAPTSGNTIYF. In DNA, the CDR3 is TGTGCCAGCTCACCACAAGGGGCCCCGACCTCTGGAAACACCATATATTTT. Filled out from reference TRBV18 and TRBJ1-3, the complete variable domain reads NAGVMQNPRHLVRRRGQEARLRCSPMKGHSHVYWYRQLPEEGLKFMVYLQKENIIDESGMPKERFSAEFPKEGPSILRIQQVVRGDSAAYFCASSPQGAPTSGNTIYFGEGSWLTVV.